The 8 T cell receptor beta chains below come from one sample, sequenced in a study of T cell changes during pregnancy in multiple sclerosis. The assay was immunoSEQ multiplex PCR, and TCRdb's table has in-frame clones only and misses some. Of 40,000 or so clones listed, 88% were seen once; the top ten hold more than 5.5%. The starting material was CD8+ T cells from peripheral blood mononuclear cells, obtained in the third trimester of pregnancy. The receptor set was obtained from a female donor with multiple sclerosis, enrolled in a pregnancy study.

This clone occurred once. The rearrangement uses TRBV18 and TRBJ2-1, with TRBD2 identical over 8 bases. J lost 5 bases, V lost 2 bases, and 5 bases had no gene match. CDR3 length: 15 amino acids. The germline V gene encodes CDR1 KGHSH and CDR2 LQKENI. The chain's CDR3 is CASSPTGGLHNEQFF. In DNA form, the CDR3 reads TGTGCCAGCTCACCAACGGGGGGGCTGCACAATGAGCAGTTCTTC.

V usage is TRBV6-5 and J usage is TRBJ2-1; D might be TRBD2 (6 bases). V lost 2 bases to trimming and J lost 0 bases, with 11 bases between them. This CDR3 region has 16 residues. Germline CDR1 and CDR2: MNHEY and SVGAGI. The CDR3 spells CASSYTGVSSYNEQFF. CDR3 DNA: TGTGCCAGCAGTTACACGGGGGTGAGCTCCTACAATGAGCAGTTCTTC.

The rearrangement links TRBV4-1 to TRBJ2-2; tentatively, D is TRBD1 (6 bases). Trimming removed 6 bases from V and 1 base from J, with 9 bases in between. Germline CDR1 and CDR2: MGHRA and YSYEKL. The CDR3 has 14 residues. CDR3: CASRDRMNTGELFF. The CDR3 nucleotides are TGCGCCAGCAGGGACAGAATGAACACCGGGGAGCTGTTTTTT.

V gene TRBV27 combines with J gene TRBJ1-6, with unresolved D. This CDR3 contains 14 residues. Looked up from germline, CDR1 is MNHEY and CDR2 is SMNVEV (reference sequence). Trimming stripped 6 bases from V and 3 bases from J, with 9 bases between. The CDR3 sequence: CASSRGDYNSPLHF. The CDR3, as DNA: TGTGCCAGCAGCCGCGGGGACTATAATTCACCCCTCCACTTT.

The chain carries TRBV7-2 and TRBJ2-3; 9 nucleotides agree with TRBD2. The V gene end was trimmed by 3 bases and the J gene end by 5 bases; junction bases not matched to a gene: 6. The CDR3 runs 15 residues. The germline V gene encodes CDR1 SGHTA and CDR2 FQGNSA. The DNA for the CDR3 is TGTGCCAGCAGCTTGACTAGCGGCCCTTTAGATACGCAGTATTTT. Encoded protein: CASSLTSGPLDTQYF. Full variable domain (rest looked up from reference TRBV7-2 and TRBJ2-3): GAGVSQSPSNKVTEKGKDVELRCDPISGHTALYWYRQSLGQGLEFLIYFQGNSAPDKSGLPSDRFSAERTGGSVSTLTIQRTQQEDSAVYLCASSLTSGPLDTQYFGPGTRLTVL.

CDR3 protein: CASSLGRGERNEQFF. The DNA for the CDR3 is TGTGCCAGCAGTTTAGGCAGGGGAGAGCGCAATGAGCAGTTCTTC. The V gene is TRBV27, the J gene TRBJ2-1; possible D gene TRBD1, 6 bases. Germline CDR1 and CDR2: MNHEY and SMNVEV (reference sequence). V was shortened by 2 bases and J by 6 bases, with 14 bases between the two germline ends. The CDR3 is 15 amino acids.

V usage is TRBV11-2 and J usage is TRBJ2-1; D perhaps matches TRBD2 (6 bases). V was clipped by 2 bases and J by 5 bases, with 13 bases between them. Germline lookup yields CDR1 SGHAT and CDR2 FQNNGV. This CDR3 region has 15 residues. The CDR3 bases are TGTGCCAGCAGCTTATGGGTGACTAGTGACAATGAGCAGTTCTTC. Translating it yields CASSLWVTSDNEQFF.

The chain carries TRBV29-1 and TRBJ1-3; D is unresolved. CDR3 length: 11 amino acids. Germline V lookup: CDR1 SQVTM, CDR2 ANQGSEA. V was shortened by 4 bases and J by 7 bases, with 8 bases between the two germline ends. CDR3: CSVVASNTIYF. As DNA, the CDR3 is TGCAGCGTTGTAGCCAGTAACACCATATATTTT.